The clone carrying this TCR beta chain was counted a few times. Antigen: not known. Germline values: CDR1 LGHDT, CDR2 YNNKEL (reference sequence). The germline V and J ends were trimmed by 4 bases and 6 bases, with 14 bases remaining between them. The CDR3 runs 14 residues. Roughly 10 milliliters of peripheral blood were drawn from each donor. The data derive from a study of blood T cells in healthy people across ages. Study background: For every two T cells, template switching captured about one barcoded beta molecule.

Study-wide results and limits: Among long-lived donors, naive CD4+ cells were more numerous and diversity higher than in aged donors.

A second about 7 to 12 cycle PCR used barcoded and J-beta primers. TCRdb reprocessed the 5' RACE reads with MiXCR, giving one entry per CDR3 protein. Of around 900,000 distinct CDR3 sequences detected, around 28% appear once; the ten largest clones hold 17%. This receptor was identified in an elderly woman in good health. Input material: blood. The chain joins TRBV3-1 to TRBJ2-3, with D possibly being TRBD2 (6 bases). For the CDR3, the DNA is TGTGCCAGCAGCCCCGGGACTCCAGCGGATACGCAGTATTTT. Protein sequence: CASSPGTPADTQYF.